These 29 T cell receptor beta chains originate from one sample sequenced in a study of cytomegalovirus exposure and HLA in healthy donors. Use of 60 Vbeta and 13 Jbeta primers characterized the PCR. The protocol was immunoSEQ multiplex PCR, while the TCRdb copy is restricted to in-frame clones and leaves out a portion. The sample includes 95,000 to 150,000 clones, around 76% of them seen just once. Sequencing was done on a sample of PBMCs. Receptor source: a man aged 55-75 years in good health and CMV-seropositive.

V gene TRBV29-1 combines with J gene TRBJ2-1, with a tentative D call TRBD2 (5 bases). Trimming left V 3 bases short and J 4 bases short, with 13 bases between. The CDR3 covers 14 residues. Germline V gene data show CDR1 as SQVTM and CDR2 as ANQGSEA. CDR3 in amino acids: CSVDPSGRYNEQFF. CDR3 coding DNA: TGCAGCGTTGACCCCAGCGGCCGATACAATGAGCAGTTCTTC.

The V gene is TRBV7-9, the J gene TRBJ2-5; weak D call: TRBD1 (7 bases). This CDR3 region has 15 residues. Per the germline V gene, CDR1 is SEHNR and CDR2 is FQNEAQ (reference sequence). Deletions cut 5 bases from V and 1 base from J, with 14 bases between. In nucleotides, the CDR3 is TGTGCCAGCAGCCCATCAGGGGGGCCCCAAGAGACCCAGTACTTC. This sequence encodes CASSPSGGPQETQYF.

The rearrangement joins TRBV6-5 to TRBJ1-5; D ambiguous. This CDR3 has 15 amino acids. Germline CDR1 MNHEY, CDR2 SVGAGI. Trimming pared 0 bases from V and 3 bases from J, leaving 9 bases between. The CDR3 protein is CASSYSRALNQPQHF. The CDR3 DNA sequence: TGTGCCAGCAGTTACTCGCGAGCGCTCAATCAGCCCCAGCATTTT.

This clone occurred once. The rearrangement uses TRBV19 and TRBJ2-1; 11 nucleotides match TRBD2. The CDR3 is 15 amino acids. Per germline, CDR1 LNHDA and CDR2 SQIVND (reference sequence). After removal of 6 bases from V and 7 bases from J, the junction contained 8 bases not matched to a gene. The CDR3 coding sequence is TGTGCCAGTAGCTTAATAGCGGGAGGGGCAAATGAGCAGTTCTTC. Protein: CASSLIAGGANEQFF.

CDR3: CAWSPRGGPSSYEQYF. CDR3 bases: TGTGCCTGGAGTCCCAGAGGGGGCCCAAGCTCCTACGAGCAGTACTTC. The rearrangement links TRBV30 to TRBJ2-7; 7 bases agree with TRBD1. Germline trimming cut 2 bases from V and 0 bases from J; bases unmatched to any gene: 10. The CDR3 has 16 residues. Per germline, CDR1 GTSNPN and CDR2 SVGIG (reference sequence).

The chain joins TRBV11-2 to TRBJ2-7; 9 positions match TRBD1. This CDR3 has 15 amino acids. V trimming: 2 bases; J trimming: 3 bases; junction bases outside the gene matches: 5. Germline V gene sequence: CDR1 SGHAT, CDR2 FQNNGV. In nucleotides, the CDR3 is TGTGCCAGCAGCTTAACCGGGACAGGGTACTACGAGCAGTACTTC. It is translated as CASSLTGTGYYEQYF.

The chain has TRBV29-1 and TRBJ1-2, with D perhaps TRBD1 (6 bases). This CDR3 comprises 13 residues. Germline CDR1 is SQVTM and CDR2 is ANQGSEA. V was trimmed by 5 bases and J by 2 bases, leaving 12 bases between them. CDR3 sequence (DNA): TGCAGCGTTCTAAAACAGGGAAACTATGGCTACACCTTC. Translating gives CSVLKQGNYGYTF.

For the CDR3, the DNA is TGTGCCAGCAGCTATAGCGGGGGGTCCCAAGAGACCCAGTACTTC. Translation gives CASSYSGGSQETQYF. The chain links TRBV2 to TRBJ2-5; 10 positions match TRBD2. CDR1 and CDR2 from the germline V gene are SNHLY and FYNNEI. The CDR3 loop spans 15 amino acids. V gave up 6 bases and J gave up 1 base; unmatched junction bases: 5.

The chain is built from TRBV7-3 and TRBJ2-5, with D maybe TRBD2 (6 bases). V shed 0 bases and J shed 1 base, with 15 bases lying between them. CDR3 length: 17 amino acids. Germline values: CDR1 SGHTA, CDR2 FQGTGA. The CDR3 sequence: CASSLTHRGNLQETQYF. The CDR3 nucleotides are TGTGCCAGCAGCTTAACTCACCGGGGGAACCTCCAAGAGACCCAGTACTTC.

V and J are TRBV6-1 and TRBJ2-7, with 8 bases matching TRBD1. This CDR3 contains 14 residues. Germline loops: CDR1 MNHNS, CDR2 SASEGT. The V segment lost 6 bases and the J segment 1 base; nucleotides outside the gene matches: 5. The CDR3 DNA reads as TGTGCCAGCAGCTCGACAGGGGAGTCCTACGAGCAGTACTTC. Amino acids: CASSSTGESYEQYF.

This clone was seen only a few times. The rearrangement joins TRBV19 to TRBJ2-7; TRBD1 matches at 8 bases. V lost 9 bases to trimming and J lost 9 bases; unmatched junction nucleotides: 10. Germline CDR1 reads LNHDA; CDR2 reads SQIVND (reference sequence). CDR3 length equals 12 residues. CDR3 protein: CARALFGTGQYF. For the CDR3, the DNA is TGTGCCAGAGCCCTCTTCGGGACAGGGCAGTACTTC.

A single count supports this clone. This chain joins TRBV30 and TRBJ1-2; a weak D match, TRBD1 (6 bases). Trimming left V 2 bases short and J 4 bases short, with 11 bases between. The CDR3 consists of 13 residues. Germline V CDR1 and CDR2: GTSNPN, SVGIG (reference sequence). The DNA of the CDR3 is TGTGCCTGGAGTCCGATACAGGGCTATGGCTACACCTTC. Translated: CAWSPIQGYGYTF.

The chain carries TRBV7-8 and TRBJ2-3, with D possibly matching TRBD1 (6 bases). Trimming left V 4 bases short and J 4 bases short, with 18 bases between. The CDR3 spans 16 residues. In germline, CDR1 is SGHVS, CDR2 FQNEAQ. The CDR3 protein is CASSSTGAGEADTQYF. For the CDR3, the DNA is TGTGCCAGCAGCTCTACTGGGGCAGGGGAAGCAGATACGCAGTATTTT.

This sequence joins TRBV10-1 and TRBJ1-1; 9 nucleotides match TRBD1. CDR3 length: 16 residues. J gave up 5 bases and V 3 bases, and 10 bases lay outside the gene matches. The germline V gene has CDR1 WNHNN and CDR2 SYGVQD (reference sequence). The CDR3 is CASSDYRDREWTEAFF. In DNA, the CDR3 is TGCGCCAGCAGTGATTATCGGGACAGGGAATGGACTGAAGCTTTCTTT.

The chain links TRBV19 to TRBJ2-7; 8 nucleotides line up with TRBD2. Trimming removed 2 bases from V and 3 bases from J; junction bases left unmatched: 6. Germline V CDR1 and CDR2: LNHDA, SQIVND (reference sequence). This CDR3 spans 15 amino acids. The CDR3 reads CASSIKLAGVYEQYF. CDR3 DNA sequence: TGTGCCAGTAGTATAAAGCTAGCGGGCGTCTACGAGCAGTACTTC.

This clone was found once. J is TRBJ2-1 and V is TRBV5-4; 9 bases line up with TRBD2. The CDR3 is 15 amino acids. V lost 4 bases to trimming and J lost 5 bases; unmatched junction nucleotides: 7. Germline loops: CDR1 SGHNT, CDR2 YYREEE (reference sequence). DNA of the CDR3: TGTGCCAGCAGCCAGAAGCGGGGGGCGGACAATGAGCAGTTCTTC. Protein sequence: CASSQKRGADNEQFF.

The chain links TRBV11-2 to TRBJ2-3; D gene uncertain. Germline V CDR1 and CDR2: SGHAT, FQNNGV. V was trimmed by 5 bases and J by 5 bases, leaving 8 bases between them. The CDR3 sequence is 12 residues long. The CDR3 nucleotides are TGTGCCAGCAGCCGGTCAGGAGATACGCAGTATTTT. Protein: CASSRSGDTQYF.

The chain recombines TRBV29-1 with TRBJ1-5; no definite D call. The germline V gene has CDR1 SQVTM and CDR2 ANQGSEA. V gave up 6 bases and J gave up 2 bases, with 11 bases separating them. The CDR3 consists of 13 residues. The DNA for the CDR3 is TGCAGCGTGGCCGCCGATGGCAATCAGCCCCAGCATTTT. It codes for CSVAADGNQPQHF.

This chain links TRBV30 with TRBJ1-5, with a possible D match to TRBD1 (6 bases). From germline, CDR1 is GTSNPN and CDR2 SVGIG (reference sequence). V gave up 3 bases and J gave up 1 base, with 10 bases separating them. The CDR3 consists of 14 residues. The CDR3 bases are TGTGCCTGGAGCAGGGGAGCGAGCAATCAGCCCCAGCATTTT. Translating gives CAWSRGASNQPQHF.

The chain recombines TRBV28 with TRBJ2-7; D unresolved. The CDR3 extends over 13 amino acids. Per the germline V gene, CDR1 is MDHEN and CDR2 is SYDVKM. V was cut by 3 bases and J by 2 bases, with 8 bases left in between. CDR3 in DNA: TGTGCCAGCAGTTTGTTTACAGCCTACGAGCAGTACTTC. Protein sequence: CASSLFTAYEQYF.

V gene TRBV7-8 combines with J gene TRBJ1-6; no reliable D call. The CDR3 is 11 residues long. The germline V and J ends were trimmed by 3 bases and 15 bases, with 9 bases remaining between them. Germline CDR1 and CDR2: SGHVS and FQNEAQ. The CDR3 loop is CASSLGPGLHF. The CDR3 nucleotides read TGTGCCAGCAGCTTGGGCCCCGGCCTCCACTTT.

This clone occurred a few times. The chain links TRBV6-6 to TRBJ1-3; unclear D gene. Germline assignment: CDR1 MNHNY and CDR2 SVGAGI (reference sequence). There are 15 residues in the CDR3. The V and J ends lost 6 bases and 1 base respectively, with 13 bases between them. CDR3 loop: CASSPPGESGNTIYF. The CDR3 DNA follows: TGTGCCAGCAGCCCCCCCGGGGAATCTGGAAACACCATATATTTT.

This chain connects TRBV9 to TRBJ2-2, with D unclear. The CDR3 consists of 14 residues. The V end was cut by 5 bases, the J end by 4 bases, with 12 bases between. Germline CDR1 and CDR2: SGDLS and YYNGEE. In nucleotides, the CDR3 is TGTGCCAGCAGGCCAACTCCGGGCACCGGGGAGCTGTTTTTT. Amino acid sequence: CASRPTPGTGELFF.

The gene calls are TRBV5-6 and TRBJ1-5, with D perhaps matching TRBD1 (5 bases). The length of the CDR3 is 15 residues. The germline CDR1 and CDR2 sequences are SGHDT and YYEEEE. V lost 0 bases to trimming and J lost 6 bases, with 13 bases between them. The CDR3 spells CASSLAGGWVQPQHF. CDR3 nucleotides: TGTGCCAGCAGCTTGGCGGGGGGGTGGGTTCAGCCCCAGCATTTT.

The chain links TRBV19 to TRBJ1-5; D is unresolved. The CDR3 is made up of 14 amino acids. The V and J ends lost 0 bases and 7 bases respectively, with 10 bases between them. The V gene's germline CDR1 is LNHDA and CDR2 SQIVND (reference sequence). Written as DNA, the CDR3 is TGTGCCAGTAGTATAGAACAAACGGAGCAGCCCCAGCATTTT. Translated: CASSIEQTEQPQHF. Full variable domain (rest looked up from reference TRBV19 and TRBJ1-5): DGGITQSPKYLFRKEGQNVTLSCEQNLNHDAMYWYRQDPGQGLRLIYYSQIVNDFQKGDIAEGYSVSREKKESFPLTVTSAQKNPTAFYLCASSIEQTEQPQHFGDGTRLSIL.

The CDR3, as DNA: TGTGCCAGCCGAGGGGGCACTGAAGCTTTCTTT. It encodes CASRGGTEAFF. The chain uses TRBV2 and TRBJ1-1, with D perhaps matching TRBD1 (6 bases). The V end was cut by 8 bases, the J end by 4 bases, with 8 bases between. Germline V gene lookup returns CDR1 SNHLY and CDR2 FYNNEI. The CDR3 extends over 11 amino acids.

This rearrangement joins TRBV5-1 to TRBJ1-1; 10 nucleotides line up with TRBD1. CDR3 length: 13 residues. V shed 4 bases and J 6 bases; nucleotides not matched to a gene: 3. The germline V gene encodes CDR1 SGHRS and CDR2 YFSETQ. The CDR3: CASSLGQGAEAFF. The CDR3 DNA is TGCGCCAGCAGCCTCGGACAGGGGGCTGAAGCTTTCTTT.

CDR3 coding DNA: TGTGCCAGCAGCTTACCCCGGACTAGCGGAGAGACCCAGTACTTC. This translates into CASSLPRTSGETQYF. The chain is built from TRBV7-9 and TRBJ2-5; 10 bases agree with TRBD2. The V gene end was trimmed by 2 bases and the J gene end by 4 bases; junction bases not matched to a gene: 4. CDR1 and CDR2 (germline): SEHNR, FQNEAQ (reference sequence). This CDR3 comprises 15 residues.

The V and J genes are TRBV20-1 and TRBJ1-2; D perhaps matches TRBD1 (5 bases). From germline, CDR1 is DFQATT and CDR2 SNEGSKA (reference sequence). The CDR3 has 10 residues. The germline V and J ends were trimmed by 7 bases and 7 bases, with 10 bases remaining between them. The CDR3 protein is CSVAGGGYTF. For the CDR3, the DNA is TGCAGTGTCGCGGGGGGTGGCTACACCTTC.